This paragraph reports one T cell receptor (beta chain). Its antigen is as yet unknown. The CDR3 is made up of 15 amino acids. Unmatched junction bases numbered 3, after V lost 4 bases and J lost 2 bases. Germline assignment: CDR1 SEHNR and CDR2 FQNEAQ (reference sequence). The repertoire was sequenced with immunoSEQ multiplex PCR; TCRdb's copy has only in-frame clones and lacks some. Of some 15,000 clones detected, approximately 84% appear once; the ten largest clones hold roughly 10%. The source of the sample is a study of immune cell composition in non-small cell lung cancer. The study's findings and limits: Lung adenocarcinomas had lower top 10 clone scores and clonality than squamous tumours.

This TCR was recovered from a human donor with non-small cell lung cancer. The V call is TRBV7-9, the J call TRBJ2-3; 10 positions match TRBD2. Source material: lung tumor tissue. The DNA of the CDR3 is TGTGCCAGCAGCTCTAGCGGGAGATCCACAGATACGCAGTATTTT. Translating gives CASSSSGRSTDTQYF.